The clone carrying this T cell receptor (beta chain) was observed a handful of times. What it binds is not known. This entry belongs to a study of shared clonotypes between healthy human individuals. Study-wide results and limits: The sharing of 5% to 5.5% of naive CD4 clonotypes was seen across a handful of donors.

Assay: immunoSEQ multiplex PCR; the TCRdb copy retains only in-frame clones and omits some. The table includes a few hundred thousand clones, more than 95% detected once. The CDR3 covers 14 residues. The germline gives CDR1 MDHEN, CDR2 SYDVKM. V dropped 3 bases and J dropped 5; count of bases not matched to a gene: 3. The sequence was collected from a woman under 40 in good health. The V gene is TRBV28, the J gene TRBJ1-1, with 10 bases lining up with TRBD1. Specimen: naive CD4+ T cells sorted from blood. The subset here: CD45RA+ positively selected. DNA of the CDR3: TGTGCCAGCAGTTTGGGACAGGGGTTAACTGAAGCTTTCTTT. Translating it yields CASSLGQGLTEAFF. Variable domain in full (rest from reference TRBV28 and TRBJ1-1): DVKVTQSSRYLVKRTGEKVFLECVQDMDHENMFWYRQDPGLGLRLIYFSYDVKMKEKGDIPEGYSVSREKKERFSLILESASTNQTSMYLCASSLGQGLTEAFFGQGTRLTVV.